These T cell receptor beta chains were read from a single sample in a study of radiotherapy plus CTLA-4 blockade in lung cancer. TCRdb's table, derived via immunoSEQ multiplex PCR, lists solely in-frame clones and lacks some. Among about 45,000 clones, around 63% were seen once, and the ten largest hold about 18%. The sample was peripheral blood, taken from a patient treated with radiotherapy plus ipilimumab. All receptors derive from a human donor with non-small cell lung cancer who had a partial response to radiotherapy plus ipilimumab. Each CDR3 is given with its conserved first and last residue. A D gene is named only where the DNA matches it firmly. The size of a clone is reported for some rows only, either as once, few or many, or as a class for expanded clones.

clone_size: -; v_call: TRBV19; d_call: -; j_call: TRBJ2-1; cdr3_aa: CASSNGGSLPEQFF; cdr3_nt: TGTGCCAGTAGTAACGGGGGATCTCTTCCCGAGCAGTTCTTC
clone_size: few; v_call: TRBV30; d_call: -; j_call: TRBJ2-5; cdr3_aa: CAWSAGPPGTQYF; cdr3_nt: TGTGCCTGGAGCGCAGGGCCCCCTGGGACCCAGTACTTC
clone_size: -; v_call: TRBV2; d_call: -; j_call: TRBJ2-2; cdr3_aa: CASSEYRVMTGELFF; cdr3_nt: TGTGCCAGCAGTGAATACAGGGTGATGACCGGGGAGCTGTTTTTT
clone_size: -; v_call: TRBV7-9; d_call: -; j_call: TRBJ1-1; cdr3_aa: CASSFKALSRNTEAFF; cdr3_nt: TGTGCCAGCAGCTTTAAAGCCCTCTCCCGGAACACTGAAGCTTTCTTT
clone_size: once; v_call: TRBV19; d_call: TRBD2; j_call: TRBJ2-3; cdr3_aa: CASSLGKGLAYTDTQYF; cdr3_nt: TGTGCCAGTAGTTTAGGCAAGGGACTAGCCTACACAGATACGCAGTATTTT
clone_size: -; v_call: TRBV15; d_call: TRBD1; j_call: TRBJ2-7; cdr3_aa: CATSREQGAGDEQYF; cdr3_nt: TGTGCCACCAGCAGAGAACAGGGGGCAGGGGACGAGCAGTACTTC
clone_size: -; v_call: TRBV7-2; d_call: TRBD2; j_call: TRBJ2-5; cdr3_aa: CASSWGLAGGGTQYF; cdr3_nt: TGTGCCAGCAGCTGGGGACTAGCGGGGGGAGGGACCCAGTACTTC
clone_size: -; v_call: TRBV29-1; d_call: TRBD1; j_call: TRBJ2-1; cdr3_aa: CSVEEPQIRQGENEQFF; cdr3_nt: TGCAGCGTTGAAGAACCTCAAATTAGACAGGGGGAGAATGAGCAGTTCTTC
clone_size: once; v_call: TRBV2; d_call: TRBD1; j_call: TRBJ1-5; cdr3_aa: CASSLRDRGSQPQHF; cdr3_nt: TGTGCCAGCAGTTTACGGGACAGGGGATCTCAGCCCCAGCATTTT
clone_size: few; v_call: TRBV15; d_call: -; j_call: TRBJ1-1; cdr3_aa: CATSRDSRGTEAFF; cdr3_nt: TGTGCCACCAGCAGAGATAGTAGGGGCACTGAAGCTTTCTTT
clone_size: -; v_call: TRBV9; d_call: TRBD1; j_call: TRBJ1-1; cdr3_aa: CASSVQYRGGAFF; cdr3_nt: TGTGCCAGCAGCGTACAATACAGGGGAGGAGCTTTCTTT
clone_size: -; v_call: TRBV29-1; d_call: -; j_call: TRBJ2-7; cdr3_aa: CSVEDSGYEQYF; cdr3_nt: TGCAGCGTTGAAGATTCGGGGTACGAGCAGTACTTC
clone_size: once; v_call: TRBV5-1; d_call: -; j_call: TRBJ1-4; cdr3_aa: CASSLWRGTNEKLFF; cdr3_nt: TGCGCCAGCAGCTTGTGGAGGGGCACTAATGAAAAACTGTTTTTT
clone_size: -; v_call: TRBV7-7; d_call: -; j_call: TRBJ2-5; cdr3_aa: CASSLARGSETQYF; cdr3_nt: TGTGCTAGCAGCTTAGCTCGAGGGTCCGAGACCCAGTACTTC
clone_size: -; v_call: TRBV6-1; d_call: TRBD1; j_call: TRBJ1-2; cdr3_aa: CASSEARGGLYGYTF; cdr3_nt: TGTGCCAGCAGTGAAGCGAGAGGGGGCCTCTATGGCTACACCTTC
clone_size: -; v_call: TRBV27; d_call: -; j_call: TRBJ2-3; cdr3_aa: CASSLSLAWGASTDTQYF; cdr3_nt: TGTGCCAGCAGTTTATCACTAGCTTGGGGTGCTAGCACAGATACGCAGTATTTT
clone_size: once; v_call: TRBV5-4; d_call: TRBD2; j_call: TRBJ2-1; cdr3_aa: CASSPGGAGSYNEQFF; cdr3_nt: TGTGCCAGCAGCCCGGGGGGAGCGGGCTCCTACAATGAGCAGTTCTTC
clone_size: few; v_call: TRBV18; d_call: -; j_call: TRBJ1-4; cdr3_aa: CASSPPGGGEKLFF; cdr3_nt: TGTGCCAGCTCACCACCGGGTGGCGGGGAAAAACTGTTTTTT
clone_size: -; v_call: TRBV5-6; d_call: TRBD2; j_call: TRBJ2-5; cdr3_aa: CASSLVASGRETQYF; cdr3_nt: TGTGCCAGCAGCTTGGTGGCTAGCGGGCGGGAGACCCAGTACTTC
clone_size: -; v_call: TRBV7-9; d_call: TRBD1; j_call: TRBJ1-6; cdr3_aa: CASSPGGQGVLHF; cdr3_nt: TGTGCCAGCAGCCCCGGGGGACAGGGAGTCCTCCACTTT
clone_size: -; v_call: TRBV5-6; d_call: TRBD2; j_call: TRBJ2-7; cdr3_aa: CASSYYSGGGNEQYF; cdr3_nt: TGTGCCAGCAGTTATTATTCCGGGGGGGGAAACGAGCAGTACTTC
clone_size: -; v_call: TRBV4-3; d_call: TRBD1; j_call: TRBJ1-2; cdr3_aa: CASSRILTGENGYTF; cdr3_nt: TGCGCCAGCAGCCGGATTTTGACAGGGGAAAATGGCTACACCTTC
clone_size: -; v_call: TRBV30; d_call: -; j_call: TRBJ1-6; cdr3_aa: CALSGGYNSPLHF; cdr3_nt: TGTGCCCTCTCCGGGGGTTATAATTCACCCCTCCACTTT
clone_size: -; v_call: TRBV4-3; d_call: -; j_call: TRBJ1-1; cdr3_aa: CASSQGVATPLAFF; cdr3_nt: TGCGCCAGCAGCCAAGGCGTAGCGACACCTTTAGCTTTCTTT